A single sample gave rise to the 25 T cell receptor beta chains below, sequenced in a study of T cells in Graves' hyperthyroidism and ophthalmopathy. Amplified regions were TCR beta CDR3 sequences from RNA transcripts. The HTBI primer set was used in a first-round RT-PCR of the TCR CDR3. TCRdb reprocessed the multiplex PCR reads with MiXCR, giving one entry per CDR3 protein. The sample has about 380,000 distinct CDR3 sequences; about 15% are singletons. The sequenced material came from blood. Receptors originate from a woman aged 55-69 years with Graves' hyperthyroidism.

There are many counts of this clonotype. The chain has TRBV19 and TRBJ1-2; D possibly corresponds to TRBD1 (5 bases). V was trimmed by 7 bases and J by 5 bases, leaving 20 bases between them. Germline V CDR1 and CDR2: LNHDA, SQIVND (reference sequence). The CDR3 contains 15 residues. The CDR3 loop is CASKRAPGRHYGYTF. CDR3 in DNA: TGTGCCAGTAAGCGGGCCCCGGGACGGCATTATGGCTACACCTTC. Full variable domain (rest looked up from reference TRBV19 and TRBJ1-2): DGGITQSPKYLFRKEGQNVTLSCEQNLNHDAMYWYRQDPGQGLRLIYYSQIVNDFQKGDIAEGYSVSREKKESFPLTVTSAQKNPTAFYLCASKRAPGRHYGYTFGSGTRLTVV.

This clonotype appeared many times. This rearrangement joins TRBV7-9 to TRBJ2-1; no clear D. The CDR3 consists of 19 residues. Trimming took off 0 bases at V and 0 bases at J, with 18 bases between the two ends. The germline V gene has CDR1 SEHNR and CDR2 FQNEAQ (reference sequence). This CDR3 reads CASSLARDFQLSSYNEQFF. The CDR3 nucleotides read TGTGCCAGCAGCTTAGCGCGAGATTTTCAACTAAGCTCCTACAATGAGCAGTTCTTC. The full variable domain, with the rest looked up from reference TRBV7-9 and TRBJ2-1, is DTGVSQNPRHKITKRGQNVTFRCDPISEHNRLYWYRQTLGQGPEFLTYFQNEAQLEKSRLLSDRFSAERPKGSFSTLEIQRTEQGDSAMYLCASSLARDFQLSSYNEQFFGPGTRLTVL.

V usage is TRBV3-1 and J usage is TRBJ1-1; maybe TRBD1 (5 bases). CDR3 length: 16 amino acids. Germline V lookup: CDR1 LGHDT, CDR2 YNNKEL (reference sequence). V was shortened by 1 base and J by 9 bases, with 21 bases between the two germline ends. CDR3 protein: CASSQVFGAASRKAFF. The DNA for the CDR3 is TGTGCCAGCAGCCAAGTATTCGGGGCCGCCAGTAGGAAAGCTTTCTTT.

This clonotype was detected many times. Germline and junction disagree at one end, which may indicate a read error. CDR3 sequence reads: CASSSAPGLAGLGEQFF. In DNA, the CDR3 is TGTGCTAGCAGCTCCGCCCCAGGACTAGCGGGACTCGGGGAGCAGTTCTTC. V and J are TRBV7-7 and TRBJ2-1, with 12 bases aligning to TRBD2. Per germline, CDR1 SSHAT and CDR2 FNYEAQ (reference sequence). This CDR3 region has 17 residues.

The chain is built from TRBV2 and TRBJ2-1; perhaps TRBD1 as D (5 bases). The CDR3 length is 14 residues. The V and J ends lost 8 bases and 5 bases respectively, with 16 bases between them. Looked up from germline, CDR1 is SNHLY and CDR2 is FYNNEI. The CDR3 sequence is CASQRGRADNEQFF. The CDR3, as DNA: TGTGCCAGCCAAAGGGGTAGGGCCGACAATGAGCAGTTCTTC.

In its sample, this clonotype was seen a few times. This chain links TRBV12-3 or TRBV12-4 with TRBJ2-1, with 13 bases lining up with TRBD2. The CDR3 sequence is 14 residues long. The J segment lost 12 bases and the V segment lost 6 bases, leaving 8 bases of the junction unmatched. The CDR3 protein is CASRTSGRAPGQFF. The CDR3 coding sequence is TGTGCCAGCAGAACTAGCGGGAGGGCCCCGGGGCAGTTCTTC.

This clonotype showed up many times. The chain combines TRBV11-2 with TRBJ2-5, with 7 nucleotides matching TRBD1. This CDR3 has 14 amino acids. Losses at the gene ends were 5 bases for V and 5 bases for J; bases not matched to a gene: 8. Germline CDR1 reads SGHAT; CDR2 reads FQNNGV. The CDR3 DNA reads as TGTGCCAGCAGCCGAAACAGGGGAGAGGAGACCCAGTACTTC. Translation: CASSRNRGEETQYF.

This clonotype was picked up a small number of times. The chain combines TRBV27 with TRBJ2-6; D is unresolved. V shed 3 bases and J shed 0 bases, with 3 bases lying between them. The CDR3 extends over 14 amino acids. Germline CDR1 MNHEY, CDR2 SMNVEV (reference sequence). The CDR3 DNA follows: TGTGCCAGCAGTTTCGTCTCTGGGGCCAACGTCCTGACTTTC. This sequence encodes CASSFVSGANVLTF.

The rearrangement uses TRBV6-4 and TRBJ2-7; D possibly matches TRBD1 or TRBD2 (6 bases each). CDR3 length: 14 amino acids. The germline V and J ends were trimmed by 4 bases and 5 bases, with 15 bases remaining between them. Germline CDR1 MRHNA, CDR2 SNTAGT. CDR3 in DNA: TGTGCCAGCAGTGTCCTCTCGGGGGCCCACGAGCAGTACTTC. This sequence encodes CASSVLSGAHEQYF.

This clonotype was counted ten times or more. The chain employs TRBV5-4 and TRBJ2-1; 10 bases are a match to TRBD2. Per the germline V gene, CDR1 is SGHNT and CDR2 is YYREEE (reference sequence). The CDR3 loop spans 14 amino acids. V dropped 4 bases and J dropped 5; count of bases not matched to a gene: 3. The CDR3 here is CASSQRGGDNEQFF. DNA for the CDR3: TGTGCCAGCAGCCAGCGGGGGGGAGACAATGAGCAGTTCTTC.

There are a few counts of this clonotype. A clone one base away is much larger, so this may be a read error. Likely a read error: the CDR3 ends without its conserved phenylalanine or tryptophan. The CDR3 loop is CASSEAQGNQPQHS. CDR3 in DNA: TGTGCCAGCAGTGAAGCTCAGGGAAATCAGCCCCAGCATTCT. The V gene is TRBV2, the J gene TRBJ1-5; D is possibly TRBD1 (5 bases). The germline gives CDR1 SNHLY, CDR2 FYNNEI. With 0 bases removed from V and 4 bases from J, the gap between germline ends came to 7 bases. This CDR3 has 14 residues.

The chain couples TRBV5-1 to TRBJ2-1, with a tentative D call TRBD2 (6 bases). Trimming took off 0 bases at V and 7 bases at J, with 14 bases between the two ends. CDR1 and CDR2 (germline): SGHRS, YFSETQ. The CDR3 contains 15 residues. CDR3 nucleotides: TGCGCCAGCAGCTTGGTCCCCGGGGAGGAAAATGAGCAGTTCTTC. Amino acid sequence: CASSLVPGEENEQFF.

This clonotype was recorded many times. The chain employs TRBV10-3 and TRBJ2-7; a possible D gene is TRBD2 (6 bases). With 7 bases removed from V and 1 base from J, the gap between germline ends came to 14 bases. The CDR3 runs to 14 residues. Looked up from germline, CDR1 is ENHRY and CDR2 is SYGVKD. DNA of the CDR3: TGTGCCATCAAGTCGTCACGGGAGTCCTACGAGCAGTACTTC. It specifies CAIKSSRESYEQYF.

This clonotype was recorded many times. The chain joins TRBV7-3 to TRBJ2-5, with D unclear. There are 15 residues in the CDR3. Per germline, CDR1 SGHTA and CDR2 FQGTGA. With 1 base removed from V and 5 bases from J, the gap between germline ends came to 14 bases. CDR3 loop: CASSLRMGTRETQYF. CDR3 sequence (DNA): TGTGCCAGCAGCTTAAGGATGGGCACGCGGGAGACCCAGTACTTC.

The rearrangement uses TRBV2 and TRBJ1-4, with TRBD1 identical over 9 bases. In germline, CDR1 is SNHLY, CDR2 FYNNEI. The CDR3 extends over 14 amino acids. V was pared by 4 bases and J by 11 bases, with 8 bases of the junction left unmatched. The CDR3: CASSVVQGAQKLFF. The CDR3 DNA follows: TGTGCCAGCAGTGTTGTACAGGGGGCGCAGAAACTGTTTTTT.

About this clonotype itself: Being one base from a much bigger clone, this may be a read error. The rearrangement uses TRBV12-3 or TRBV12-4 and TRBJ2-7; D remains unclear. The length of the CDR3 is 13 residues. In DNA form, the CDR3 reads TGTGCCAGCAGTTTAGTACAGCTCTACGGGCAGTACTTC. Protein product: CASSLVQLYGQYF.

This clonotype was observed many times. The J gene is TRBJ1-2, the V gene TRBV12-5; maybe TRBD1 (5 bases). CDR3 size: 19 residues. Per the germline V gene, CDR1 is LGHNT and CDR2 is FRNRAP. V was clipped by 2 bases and J by 5 bases, with 27 bases between them. The CDR3 bases are TGTGCTAGTGGTTTGACCCAGAGGGGATTAGGACCCGTTCGATATGGCTACACCTTC. Translation gives CASGLTQRGLGPVRYGYTF.

In its sample, this clonotype was seen many times. The chain couples TRBV7-2 to TRBJ2-3, with 11 bases that match TRBD2. The CDR3 has 17 amino acids. V trimming: 0 bases; J trimming: 0 bases; junction bases outside the gene matches: 2. The germline gives CDR1 SGHTA, CDR2 FQGNSA. CDR3 bases: TGTGCCAGCAGCTTAGCTGGGACTAGCGGAAGCACAGATACGCAGTATTTT. It codes for CASSLAGTSGSTDTQYF.

This clonotype was seen many times. This chain connects TRBV11-2 to TRBJ2-7; a weak D match, TRBD1 (6 bases). The germline V gene has CDR1 SGHAT and CDR2 FQNNGV. The ends were cut back, 6 bases at V and 1 base at J, with 16 bases in the middle. The CDR3 runs 15 residues. CDR3 residues: CASRKPGTKSYEQYF. The CDR3 DNA is TGTGCCAGCAGGAAGCCCGGGACAAAGTCCTACGAGCAGTACTTC.

This clonotype was recorded at least ten times. V gene TRBV5-1 combines with J gene TRBJ1-5; D not resolved. The CDR3 runs 14 residues. With 0 bases removed from V and 10 bases from J, the gap between germline ends came to 14 bases. Looked up from germline, CDR1 is SGHRS and CDR2 is YFSETQ. This CDR3 reads CASSLALGMKPQHF. The CDR3, as DNA: TGCGCCAGCAGCTTGGCCTTAGGGATGAAACCCCAGCATTTT.

This clonotype was picked up many times. The chain employs TRBV7-2 and TRBJ2-2, with 13 positions matching TRBD2. The CDR3 runs 17 residues. The germline V gene has CDR1 SGHTA and CDR2 FQGNSA. V lost 5 bases, J lost 6 bases, and 9 bases stayed unmatched. The CDR3 is CASSPTSGRAEAGELFF. The CDR3 DNA reads as TGTGCCAGCAGCCCCACTAGCGGGAGGGCCGAAGCCGGGGAGCTGTTTTTT.

This clonotype was seen at least ten times. The chain links TRBV28 to TRBJ2-1; D unresolved. The CDR3 runs to 12 residues. The V end lost 3 bases, the J end lost 9 bases, and 9 bases lay between the germline ends. The germline gives CDR1 MDHEN, CDR2 SYDVKM. The DNA of the CDR3 is TGTGCCAGCAGTTTGGTTTTTGGTGAGCAGTTCTTC. Translating it yields CASSLVFGEQFF.

The sample holds many counts of this clonotype. V usage is TRBV6-1 and J usage is TRBJ1-5; maybe TRBD1 (6 bases). Germline values: CDR1 MNHNS, CDR2 SASEGT. V was clipped by 7 bases and J by 2 bases, with 15 bases between them. CDR3 length: 15 amino acids. CDR3 coding DNA: TGTGCCAGCAAGCCGGGACAAGGTGGCAATCAGCCCCAGCATTTT. As protein: CASKPGQGGNQPQHF.

The chain employs TRBV4-2 and TRBJ2-2, with 11 bases aligning to TRBD2. The CDR3 spans 16 residues. The trim removed 1 base at V and 8 bases at J, leaving 6 bases unmatched. Germline values: CDR1 LGHNA, CDR2 YNFKEQ. The CDR3, as DNA: TGTGCCAGCAGCCAAGCAACTAGCGGGAGTTCTGGGGAGCTGTTTTTT. Amino acid sequence: CASSQATSGSSGELFF.

This clonotype has ten or more counts. The rearrangement joins TRBV24-1 to TRBJ1-4; D is uncertain. The ends were cut back, 12 bases at V and 10 bases at J, with 14 bases in the middle. Germline CDR1 reads KGHDR; CDR2 reads SFDVKD. The length of the CDR3 is 11 residues. CDR3 region: CAGDTVGKLFF. Written as DNA, the CDR3 is TGTGCCGGTGATACCGTTGGAAAACTGTTTTTT.